A selection of T cell receptor beta chains follows, all from one sample in a study of blood T cells in healthy people across ages. TCRdb called the 5' RACE reads again in MiXCR, with one record for every CDR3 protein. Of approximately 800,000 distinct CDR3 sequences listed, around 25% are singletons. This sample was also put to use in a study of T cells of mothers and their children.

Sequenced sample: blood. Receptors originate from a boy between 5 and 17 years old in good health. The CDR3 runs from the conserved cysteine through the conserved F or W. The order of the fields is D gene, V gene, J gene, clone size, CDR3 DNA, CDR3 protein. D genes are given only for firm matches. For some rows the clone size is stated as once, few or many, or as a class when expanded; others skip it.

-	TRBV30	TRBJ2-3	few	TGTGCCTGGAGATCTTTTGAGGAGACTAGACCCACAGATACGCAGTATTTT	CAWRSFEETRPTDTQYF
TRBD2	TRBV7-9	TRBJ2-3	-	TGTGCCAGCAGCTTTACTAGCGGGGGCCACAACCGGGAAGCAGATACGCAGTATTTT	CASSFTSGGHNREADTQYF
TRBD2	TRBV2	TRBJ2-5	few	TGTGCCAGCAGTGAAGAGGGAAGGGGAGGGGCGGGGACCCAGTACTTC	CASSEEGRGGAGTQYF
-	TRBV11-2	TRBJ1-2	few	TGTGCCAGCAGCTACCACGACTATGGCCACACCTTC	CASSYHDYGHTF
-	TRBV4-2	TRBJ2-5	once	TGTGCCAGCAGCCAAGATTCCTGGGAGACCCAGTACTTC	CASSQDSWETQYF
-	TRBV30	TRBJ1-2	-	TGTGCCTGGAGTGTACTGGGGTTTGGCTACACCTTC	CAWSVLGFGYTF
-	TRBV11-2	TRBJ2-2	few	TGTGCCAGCAGTTTTAGAACGGACGGGGAGCTGTTTTTT	CASSFRTDGELFF
-	TRBV9	TRBJ2-5	-	TGTGCCAGCAGCGTACAAAAGGGGAAGGAGACCCAGTACTTC	CASSVQKGKETQYF
-	TRBV6-2/TRBV6-3	TRBJ1-1	few	TGTGCCAGCAGTTACCGACAGATTGAAGCTTTCTTT	CASSYRQIEAFF
-	TRBV27	TRBJ2-7	few	TGTGCCAGCAGTGCTCAGGGGGGTTTTTACGAGCAGTACTTC	CASSAQGGFYEQYF
-	TRBV2	TRBJ1-2	few	TGTGCCAGCAGTGAAGATGGGGGGCCTAACTATGGCTACACCTTC	CASSEDGGPNYGYTF
TRBD2	TRBV4-1	TRBJ2-1	-	TGCGCCAGCAGCCCGAGCGGGGGCGCAATAACGGGGTACAATGAGCAGTTCTTC	CASSPSGGAITGYNEQFF
-	TRBV20-1	TRBJ2-4	-	TGCAGTGCTAGTAACTCCCGACAGACTGAAAACATTCAGTACTTC	CSASNSRQTENIQYF
-	TRBV4-2	TRBJ2-5	-	TGTGCCAGCAGCCGCGTAGAAACGGACCAAGAGACCCAGTACTTC	CASSRVETDQETQYF
-	TRBV28	TRBJ2-1	few	TGTGCCAGCAGTTTACCTTTTGGGAGGACGAGCTCCTACAATGAGCAGTTCTTC	CASSLPFGRTSSYNEQFF
-	TRBV29-1	TRBJ2-7	-	TGCAGCGTTGAATTTCCCAGCACCTACGAGCAGTACTTC	CSVEFPSTYEQYF
TRBD2	TRBV2	TRBJ2-3	few	TGTGCCAGCAGTGGGCTCCAGGGACTAACGGATACGCAGTATTTT	CASSGLQGLTDTQYF
-	TRBV11-1	TRBJ2-7	-	TGTGCCAGCAGCTTAGGCCGACAATCCTGGGAGCAGTACTTC	CASSLGRQSWEQYF
-	TRBV6-5	TRBJ1-2	-	TGTGCCAGCAGTTACACAGGGCCCTATGGCTACACCTTC	CASSYTGPYGYTF
-	TRBV5-1	TRBJ1-1	few	TGCGCCAGCAGCTTGGACAGTGTGCGAAACACTGAAGCTTTCTTT	CASSLDSVRNTEAFF
TRBD1	TRBV6-1	TRBJ2-7	few	TGTGCCAGCAGTATGACCGGGACAGGCGTCGTCTACGAGCAGTACTTC	CASSMTGTGVVYEQYF
-	TRBV4-3	TRBJ2-5	-	TGCGCCAGCAGCCGAAGGGTAGGGCAAGAGACCCAGTACTTC	CASSRRVGQETQYF
-	TRBV12-3/TRBV12-4	TRBJ1-5	-	TGTGCCAGCAGTTTAGGCAGGTATAGCAATCAGCCCCAGCATTTT	CASSLGRYSNQPQHF
-	TRBV7-6	TRBJ1-1	-	TGTGCCAGCAGTCGCACAGGTCCGAACACTGAAGCTTTCTTT	CASSRTGPNTEAFF
-	TRBV3-1	TRBJ2-5	few	TGTGCCAGCAGCCCCAATAGAAGGGGATGGGGGGAGACCCAGTACTTC	CASSPNRRGWGETQYF
TRBD1	TRBV27	TRBJ1-1	few	TGTGCCAGTACGCTCAGGGGGCCTTCGAACACTGAAGCTTTCTTT	CASTLRGPSNTEAFF
-	TRBV7-6	TRBJ2-3	few	TGTGCCAGCAGGTTCTCCCCACTCAGCACAGATACGCAGTATTTT	CASRFSPLSTDTQYF
-	TRBV6-6	TRBJ2-7	few	TGTGCCAGCAGTTACTCAGGGTTCTACGAGCAGTACTTC	CASSYSGFYEQYF
-	TRBV12-3/TRBV12-4	TRBJ2-1	-	TGTGCCAGCAGTTTAGGCCGCCGGCGAGAGCAGTTCTTC	CASSLGRRREQFF
-	TRBV7-3	TRBJ2-5	few	TGTGCCAGCAGCCCTAGTGGTGGTAGAGCGGAGACCCAGTACTTC	CASSPSGGRAETQYF
-	TRBV10-2	TRBJ1-1	few	TGCGCCAGCAGTGAGTCGGGGGGGCGGCGGGTCACTGAAGCTTTCTTT	CASSESGGRRVTEAFF
-	TRBV12-3/TRBV12-4	TRBJ1-2	few	TGTGCCAGCAGTTTGTGGGGGGGCGGCTATGGCTACACCTTC	CASSLWGGGYGYTF
-	TRBV12-3/TRBV12-4	TRBJ2-5	-	TGTGCCAGCAACCCCAGACCTACGCCTGAGACCCAGTACTTC	CASNPRPTPETQYF
-	TRBV20-1	TRBJ2-3	few	TGCAGTGCATCCGGGGGTAGGACAGATACGCAGTATTTT	CSASGGRTDTQYF
-	TRBV24-1	TRBJ2-2	-	TGTGCCACCAGTGACGGACATTACGGGGAGCTGTTTTTT	CATSDGHYGELFF
-	TRBV5-1	TRBJ2-3	few	TGCGCCAGCAGCGTGCAGGGTCCCGCAGATACGCAGTATTTT	CASSVQGPADTQYF
TRBD1	TRBV28	TRBJ2-6	-	TGTGCCAGCACCCAAGGGGGCGGAGGTCCTGGGGCCAACGTCCTGACTTTC	CASTQGGGGPGANVLTF
-	TRBV12-3/TRBV12-4	TRBJ2-7	-	TGTGCCAGCAGTTTCATTGGGACCGGCGAGCAGTACTTC	CASSFIGTGEQYF
-	TRBV5-1	TRBJ2-6	-	TGCGCCAGCAGCTCCCCCTATGGGGGCTCTGGGGCCAACGTCCTGACTTTC	CASSSPYGGSGANVLTF
-	TRBV7-4	TRBJ1-3	-	TGTGCCAGCAGCTCCGGACCCCGGGGATCCTCTGGAAACACCATATATTTT	CASSSGPRGSSGNTIYF